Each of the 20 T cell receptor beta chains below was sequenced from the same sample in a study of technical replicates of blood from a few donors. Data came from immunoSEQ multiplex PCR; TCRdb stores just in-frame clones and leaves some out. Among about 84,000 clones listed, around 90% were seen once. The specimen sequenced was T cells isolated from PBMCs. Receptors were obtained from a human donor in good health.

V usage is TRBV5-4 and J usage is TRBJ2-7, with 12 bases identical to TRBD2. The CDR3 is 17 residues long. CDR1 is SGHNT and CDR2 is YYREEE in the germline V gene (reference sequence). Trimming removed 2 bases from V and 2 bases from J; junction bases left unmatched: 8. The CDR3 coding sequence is TGTGCCAGCAGCTTCGGACTAGCGGGGAACCTCCCCTACGAGCAGTACTTC. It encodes CASSFGLAGNLPYEQYF.

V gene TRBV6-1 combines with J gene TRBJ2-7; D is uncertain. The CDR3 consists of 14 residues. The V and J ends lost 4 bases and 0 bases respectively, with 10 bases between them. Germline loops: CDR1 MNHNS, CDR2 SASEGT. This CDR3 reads CASSARYASYEQYF. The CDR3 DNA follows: TGTGCCAGCAGTGCGAGATATGCCTCCTACGAGCAGTACTTC.

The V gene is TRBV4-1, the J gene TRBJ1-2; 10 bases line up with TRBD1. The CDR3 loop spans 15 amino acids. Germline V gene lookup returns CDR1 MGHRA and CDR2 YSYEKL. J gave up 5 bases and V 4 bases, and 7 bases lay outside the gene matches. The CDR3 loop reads CASSPSGTGAYGYTF. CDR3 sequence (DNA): TGCGCCAGCAGCCCTTCCGGGACAGGGGCTTATGGCTACACCTTC.

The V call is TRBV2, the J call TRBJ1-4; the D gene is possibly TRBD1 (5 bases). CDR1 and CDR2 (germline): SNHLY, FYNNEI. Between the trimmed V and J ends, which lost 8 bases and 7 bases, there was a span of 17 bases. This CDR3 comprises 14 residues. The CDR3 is CASRRGAGGEKLFF. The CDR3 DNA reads TGTGCCAGCCGTCGAGGGGCCGGGGGTGAAAAACTGTTTTTT.

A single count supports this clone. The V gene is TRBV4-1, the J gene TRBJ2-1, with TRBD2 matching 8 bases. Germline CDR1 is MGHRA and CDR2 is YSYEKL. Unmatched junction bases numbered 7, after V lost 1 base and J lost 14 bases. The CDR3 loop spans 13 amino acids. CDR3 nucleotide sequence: TGCGCCAGCAGCCAAGCGGACGGGAGGGAAGAGTTCTTC. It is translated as CASSQADGREEFF.

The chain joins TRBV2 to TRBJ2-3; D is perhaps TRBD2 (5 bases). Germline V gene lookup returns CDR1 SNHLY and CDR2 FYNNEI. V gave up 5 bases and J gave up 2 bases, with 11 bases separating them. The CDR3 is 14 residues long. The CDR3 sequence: CASSIREITDTQYF. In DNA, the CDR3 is TGTGCCAGCAGTATTCGGGAAATCACAGATACGCAGTATTTT.

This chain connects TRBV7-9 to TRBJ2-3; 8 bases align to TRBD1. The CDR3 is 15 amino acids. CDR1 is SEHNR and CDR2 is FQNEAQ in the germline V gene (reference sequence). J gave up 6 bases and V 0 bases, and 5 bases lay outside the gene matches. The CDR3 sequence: CASSLAGTGYDTQYF. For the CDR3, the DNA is TGTGCCAGCAGCTTAGCAGGGACAGGTTATGATACGCAGTATTTT.

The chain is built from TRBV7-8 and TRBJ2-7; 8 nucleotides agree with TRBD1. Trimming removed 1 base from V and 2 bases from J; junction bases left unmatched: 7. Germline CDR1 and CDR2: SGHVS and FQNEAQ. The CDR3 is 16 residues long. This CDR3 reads CASSLGIQGGPYEQYF. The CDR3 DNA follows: TGTGCCAGCAGCTTAGGAATACAGGGGGGCCCCTACGAGCAGTACTTC.

The CDR3 loop is CASSLRTGRYGYTF. Written as DNA, the CDR3 is TGTGCCAGCAGCCTACGGACAGGGCGGTATGGCTACACCTTC. The J gene is TRBJ1-2, the V gene TRBV5-4; TRBD1 matches at 8 bases. V was clipped by 4 bases and J by 5 bases; unmatched bases: 7. The CDR3 spans 14 residues. Looked up from germline, CDR1 is SGHNT and CDR2 is YYREEE (reference sequence).

CDR3 DNA: TGTGCCTGGAGCCGTGGGGGACAGGGCTACGAGCAGTACTTC. It codes for CAWSRGGQGYEQYF. The V gene is TRBV30, the J gene TRBJ2-7; 9 nucleotides align to TRBD1. Germline lookup yields CDR1 GTSNPN and CDR2 SVGIG (reference sequence). The CDR3 covers 14 residues. V shed 3 bases and J 3 bases; nucleotides not matched to a gene: 6.

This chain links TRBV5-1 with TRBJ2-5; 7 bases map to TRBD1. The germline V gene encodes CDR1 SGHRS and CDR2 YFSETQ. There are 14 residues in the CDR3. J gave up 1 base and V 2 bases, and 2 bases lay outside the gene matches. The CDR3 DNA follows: TGCGCCAGCAGCTTTGGACAGGTCCAAGAGACCCAGTACTTC. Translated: CASSFGQVQETQYF.

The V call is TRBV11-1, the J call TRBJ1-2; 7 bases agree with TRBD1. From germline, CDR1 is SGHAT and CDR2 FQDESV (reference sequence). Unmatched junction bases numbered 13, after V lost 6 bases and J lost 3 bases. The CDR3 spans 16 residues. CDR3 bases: TGTGCCAGCAGATCCGACAGGGCCGGCCGGGACTATGGCTACACCTTC. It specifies CASRSDRAGRDYGYTF.

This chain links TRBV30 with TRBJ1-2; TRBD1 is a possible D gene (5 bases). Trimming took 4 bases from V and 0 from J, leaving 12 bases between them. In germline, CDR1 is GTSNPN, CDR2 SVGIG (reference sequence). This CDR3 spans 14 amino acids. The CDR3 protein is CAWMQGIANYGYTF. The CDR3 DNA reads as TGTGCCTGGATGCAGGGAATTGCTAACTATGGCTACACCTTC.

CDR3 sequence: CASSLGLPEDIQYF. CDR3 in DNA: TGCGCCAGCAGCTTGGGGCTACCCGAGGACATTCAGTACTTC. V is TRBV5-1 and J is TRBJ2-4; no definite D call. CDR1 is SGHRS and CDR2 is YFSETQ in the germline V gene. Deletions cut 0 bases from V and 8 bases from J, with 12 bases between. This CDR3 region has 14 residues.

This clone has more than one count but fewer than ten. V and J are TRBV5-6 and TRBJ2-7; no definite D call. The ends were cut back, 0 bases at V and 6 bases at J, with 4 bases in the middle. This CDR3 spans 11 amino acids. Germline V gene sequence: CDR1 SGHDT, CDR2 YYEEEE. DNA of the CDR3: TGTGCCAGCAGCTTGGGTCTCGAGCAGTACTTC. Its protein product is CASSLGLEQYF.

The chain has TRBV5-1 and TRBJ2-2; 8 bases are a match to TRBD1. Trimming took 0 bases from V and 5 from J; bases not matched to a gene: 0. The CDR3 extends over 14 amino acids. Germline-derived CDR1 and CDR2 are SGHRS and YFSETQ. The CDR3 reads CASSLGQGTGELFF. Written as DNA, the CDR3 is TGCGCCAGCAGCTTGGGACAGGGGACCGGGGAGCTGTTTTTT.

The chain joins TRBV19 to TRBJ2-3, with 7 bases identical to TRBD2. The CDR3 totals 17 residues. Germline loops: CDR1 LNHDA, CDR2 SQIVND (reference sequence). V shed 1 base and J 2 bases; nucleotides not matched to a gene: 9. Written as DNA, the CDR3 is TGTGCCAGTAGTATAGTCCGGGACTACAGACACACAGATACGCAGTATTTT. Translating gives CASSIVRDYRHTDTQYF.

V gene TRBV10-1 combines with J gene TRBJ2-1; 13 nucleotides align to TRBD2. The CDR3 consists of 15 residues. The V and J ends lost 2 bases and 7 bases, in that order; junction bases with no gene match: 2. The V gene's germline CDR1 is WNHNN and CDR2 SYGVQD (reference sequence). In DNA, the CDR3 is TGCGCCAGCAGTGAGCCGGGACTAGCGGGAAATGAGCAGTTCTTC. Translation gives CASSEPGLAGNEQFF.

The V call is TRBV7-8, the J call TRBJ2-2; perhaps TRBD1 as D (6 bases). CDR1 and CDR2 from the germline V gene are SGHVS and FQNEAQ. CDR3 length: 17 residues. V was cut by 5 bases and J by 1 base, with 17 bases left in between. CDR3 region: CASSALLPGQNTGELFF. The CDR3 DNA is TGTGCCAGCAGCGCACTACTTCCGGGACAGAACACCGGGGAGCTGTTTTTT. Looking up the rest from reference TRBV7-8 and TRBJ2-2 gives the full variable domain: GAGVSQSPRYKVAKRGQDVALRCDPISGHVSLFWYQQALGQGPEFLTYFQNEAQLDKSGLPSDRFFAERPEGSVSTLKIQRTQQEDSAVYLCASSALLPGQNTGELFFGEGSRLTVL.

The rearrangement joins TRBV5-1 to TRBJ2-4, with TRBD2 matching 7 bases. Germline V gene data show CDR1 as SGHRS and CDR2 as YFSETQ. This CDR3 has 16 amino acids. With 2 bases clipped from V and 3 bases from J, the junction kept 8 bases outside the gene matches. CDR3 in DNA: TGCGCCAGCAGCTTATTTATCGCGGGAGACAAAAACATTCAGTACTTC. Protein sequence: CASSLFIAGDKNIQYF.